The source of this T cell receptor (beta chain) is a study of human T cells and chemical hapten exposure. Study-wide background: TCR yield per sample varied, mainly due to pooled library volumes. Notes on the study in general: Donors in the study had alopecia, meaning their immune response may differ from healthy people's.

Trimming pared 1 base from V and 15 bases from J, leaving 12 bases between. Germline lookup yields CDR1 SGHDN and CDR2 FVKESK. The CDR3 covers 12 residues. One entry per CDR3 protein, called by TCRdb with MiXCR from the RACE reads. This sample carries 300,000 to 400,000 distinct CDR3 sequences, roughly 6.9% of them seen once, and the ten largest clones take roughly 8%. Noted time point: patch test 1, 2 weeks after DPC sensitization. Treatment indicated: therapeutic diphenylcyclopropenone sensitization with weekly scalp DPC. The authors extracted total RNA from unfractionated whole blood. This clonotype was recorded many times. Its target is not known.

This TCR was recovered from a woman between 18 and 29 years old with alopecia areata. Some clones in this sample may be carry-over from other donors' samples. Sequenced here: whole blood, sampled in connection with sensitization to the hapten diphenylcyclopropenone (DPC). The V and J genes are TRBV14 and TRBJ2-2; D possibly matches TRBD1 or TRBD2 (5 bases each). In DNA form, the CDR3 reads TGTGCCAGCAGCCAAGCGAAGGGACGGTTGTTTTTT. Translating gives CASSQAKGRLFF.